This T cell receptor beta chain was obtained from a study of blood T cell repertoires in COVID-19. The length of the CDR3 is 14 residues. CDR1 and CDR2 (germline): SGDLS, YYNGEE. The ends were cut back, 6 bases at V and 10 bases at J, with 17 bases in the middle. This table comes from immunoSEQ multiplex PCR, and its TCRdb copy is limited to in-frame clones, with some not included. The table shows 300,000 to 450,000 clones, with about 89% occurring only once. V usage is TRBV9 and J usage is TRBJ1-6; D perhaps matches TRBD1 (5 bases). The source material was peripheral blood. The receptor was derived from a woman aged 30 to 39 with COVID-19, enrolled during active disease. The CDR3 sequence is CASNPGGSDSPLHF. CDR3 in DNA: TGTGCCAGCAACCCGGGGGGGAGCGACTCACCCCTCCACTTT.